This T cell receptor beta chain emerged from a study of shared clonotypes between healthy human individuals. Study-wide background: Donors were a couple of women and three men aged 18 to 49.

Looked up from germline, CDR1 is MGHDK and CDR2 is SYGVNS. This CDR3 contains 12 residues. The V and J ends lost 1 base and 6 bases respectively, with 6 bases between them. The material for each subset, its genomic DNA, was split evenly across several immunoSEQ plates. Data came from immunoSEQ multiplex PCR; TCRdb stores just in-frame clones and leaves some out. The sample holds under 150,000 clones, about two thirds seen once. Sequenced sample: memory CD8+ T cells sorted from blood. As to subset: CD45RO+ cells pooled with CCR7-negative TemRA cells. The clonotype originates from a woman aged 25 to 45 in good health. The chain carries TRBV25-1 and TRBJ2-5; D remains unclear. CDR3 protein: CASSEFEKTQYF. The CDR3 DNA reads TGTGCCAGCAGTGAATTTGAGAAGACCCAGTACTTC.